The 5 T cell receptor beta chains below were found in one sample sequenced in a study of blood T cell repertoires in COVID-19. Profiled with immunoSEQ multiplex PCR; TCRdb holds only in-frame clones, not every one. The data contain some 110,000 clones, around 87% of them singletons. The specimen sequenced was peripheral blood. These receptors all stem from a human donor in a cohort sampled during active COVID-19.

The CDR3 is CASSDPSGSGELFF. CDR3 DNA: TGTGCCAGCAGTGATCCCTCAGGGTCCGGGGAGCTGTTTTTT. This chain uses TRBV6-4 with TRBJ2-2, with D possibly matching TRBD1 (5 bases). Germline CDR1 and CDR2: MRHNA and SNTAGT. The CDR3 covers 14 residues. V was pared by 3 bases and J by 6 bases, with 11 bases between.

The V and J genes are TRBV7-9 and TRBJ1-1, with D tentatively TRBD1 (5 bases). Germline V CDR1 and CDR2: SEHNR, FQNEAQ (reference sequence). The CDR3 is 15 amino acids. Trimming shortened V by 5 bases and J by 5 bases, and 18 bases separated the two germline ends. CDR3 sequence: CASSRRSREGTEAFF. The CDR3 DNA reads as TGTGCCAGCAGCCGACGGTCCAGGGAGGGGACTGAAGCTTTCTTT.

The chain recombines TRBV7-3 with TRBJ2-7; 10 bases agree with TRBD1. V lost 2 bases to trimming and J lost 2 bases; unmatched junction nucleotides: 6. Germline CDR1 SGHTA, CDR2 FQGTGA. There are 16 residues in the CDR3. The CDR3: CASSLGRTGGPYEQYF. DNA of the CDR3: TGTGCCAGCAGCTTAGGCCGGACAGGGGGACCCTACGAGCAGTACTTC. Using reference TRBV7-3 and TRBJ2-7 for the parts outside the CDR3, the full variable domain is GAGVSQTPSNKVTEKGKYVELRCDPISGHTALYWYRQSLGQGPEFLIYFQGTGAADDSGLPNDRFFAVRPEGSVSTLKIQRTERGDSAVYLCASSLGRTGGPYEQYFGPGTRLTVT.

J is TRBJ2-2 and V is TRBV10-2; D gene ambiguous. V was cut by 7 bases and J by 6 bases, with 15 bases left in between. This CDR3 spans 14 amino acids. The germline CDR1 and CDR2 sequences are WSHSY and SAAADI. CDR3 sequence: CASIESGYPGELFF. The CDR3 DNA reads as TGCGCCAGCATCGAGTCCGGGTATCCCGGGGAGCTGTTTTTT.

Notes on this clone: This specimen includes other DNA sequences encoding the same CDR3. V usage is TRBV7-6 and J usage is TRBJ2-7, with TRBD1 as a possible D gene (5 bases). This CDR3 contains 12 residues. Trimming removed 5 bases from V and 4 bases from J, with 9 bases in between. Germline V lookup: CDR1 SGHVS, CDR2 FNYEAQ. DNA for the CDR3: TGTGCCAGCAGCGCGCAGGGATACGAGCAGTACTTC. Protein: CASSAQGYEQYF.